This T cell receptor beta chain was obtained from a study of cytomegalovirus exposure and HLA in healthy donors. Study conclusions and caveats: Specificity for CMV antigens was confirmed in vitro for a few of the CMV-associated chains.

Using immunoSEQ multiplex PCR, the repertoire was profiled, and TCRdb retains in-frame clones only, with some absent. The table lists 140,000 to 150,000 clones, approximately 94% of them singletons, with 1.8% in the top ten. About this clone: What it binds is not known.

The donors were in the roughly 120-subject validation cohort, distinct from the roughly 700-subject first cohort. The CDR3 is 15 residues long. Germline V CDR1 and CDR2: MDHEN, SYDVKM. V lost 5 bases, J lost 9 bases, and 17 bases lay in between. The receptor's source is a man aged 18 to 30 in good health and CMV-seropositive. The chain joins TRBV28 to TRBJ1-6; D is possibly TRBD1 (6 bases). Sequenced sample: PBMCs. The CDR3 is CASSVQQGSFSPLHF. CDR3 bases: TGTGCCAGCAGTGTTCAACAGGGTAGCTTTTCACCCCTCCACTTT.